These T cell receptor beta chains were read from a single sample in a study of memory CD4+ T cells and cytomegalovirus serostatus. Profiled with immunoSEQ multiplex PCR; TCRdb holds only in-frame clones, not every one. The profile covers about 82,000 clones, with 65% to 85% appearing a single time and roughly 0.79% taken by the ten largest. Source material: memory CD4+ T cells from blood. All receptors come from an adult in good health and CMV-seronegative. Both conserved end residues are part of each CDR3. D genes are given only for firm matches.

d_gene	v_gene	j_gene	CDR3aa
NA	TRBV5-4	TRBJ1-3	CASSWRGGNTIYF
TRBD2	TRBV7-8	TRBJ2-7	CASSRAGTSSPEQYF
NA	TRBV6-5	TRBJ2-7	CASSYVGEQYF
TRBD1	TRBV15	TRBJ2-5	CATSTGDEGETQYF
NA	TRBV7-8	TRBJ2-1	CASSLGRGSYNEQFF
NA	TRBV7-2	TRBJ1-5	CASSPSSNQPQHF
NA	TRBV5-6	TRBJ1-2	CASSLASYGYTF
NA	TRBV10-3	TRBJ2-7	CAISPGESSYEQYF
NA	TRBV6-5	TRBJ1-3	CASSPDSRSGNTIYF
NA	TRBV19	TRBJ1-3	CASSPGQGTGNTIYF
TRBD1	TRBV30	TRBJ1-2	CAWSARRDSYGYTF
NA	TRBV5-6	TRBJ1-2	CASSLPRNYGYTF
NA	TRBV7-7	TRBJ2-3	CASSFGTAITDTQYF
NA	TRBV6-1	TRBJ1-6	CASSEFLRWQVRSPLHF
NA	TRBV29-1	TRBJ1-2	CSVEEMRNPNYGYTF
NA	TRBV28	TRBJ1-6	CASNAGGSASPLHF
NA	TRBV14	TRBJ1-6	CASSQGTAASPLHF
NA	TRBV10-3	TRBJ1-1	CAISEPGRGNTEAFF
TRBD1	TRBV6-4	TRBJ1-1	CASSDPPGQLNTEAFF
NA	TRBV9	TRBJ1-2	CASSVETGAGSYTF
NA	TRBV6-6	TRBJ1-5	CASTQGQMDNQPQHF
TRBD1	TRBV7-9	TRBJ2-2	CASSSRDRGDTGELFF
NA	TRBV5-1	TRBJ2-5	CASSHGTTQETQYF
TRBD2	TRBV11-2	TRBJ2-2	CASSLPSGGGELFF
NA	TRBV7-9	TRBJ2-3	CASSLSLEDPTDTQYF
TRBD1	TRBV30	TRBJ2-7	CAWSTPTGGIYEQYF
NA	TRBV5-1	TRBJ2-3	CASSSGNRVTDTQYF
NA	TRBV29-1	TRBJ1-2	CSGGEYYGYTF
TRBD2	TRBV5-1	TRBJ2-7	CASSLGLAGSCFF
NA	TRBV30	TRBJ2-5	CAWSENFQETQYF
NA	TRBV30	TRBJ1-5	CAWSSGDQPQHF
NA	TRBV29-1	TRBJ2-1	CSVDGVTHNEQFF
NA	TRBV5-1	TRBJ1-1	CASSLAAGRVGTEAFF
NA	TRBV7-9	TRBJ1-2	CASSLTEGVHGYTF
NA	TRBV5-5	TRBJ2-3	CASSARYRNPLDTQYF
TRBD1	TRBV10-3	TRBJ2-3	CAISDHRQGGTDTQYF
TRBD1	TRBV28	TRBJ1-2	CASSSTGEQNYGYTF
TRBD1	TRBV6-5	TRBJ1-3	CASSRTGASGNTIYF
NA	TRBV2	TRBJ2-7	CASNTQGREQYF
NA	TRBV11-2	TRBJ2-6	CASSLAGANVLTF
NA	TRBV30	TRBJ1-6	CAWGREDNSPLHF
NA	TRBV13	TRBJ1-5	CASGRQGNQPQHF
TRBD2	TRBV11-2	TRBJ2-3	CASSIGTSGGADTQYF
NA	TRBV28	TRBJ1-5	CASSRRQTGQPQHF
NA	TRBV11-1	TRBJ2-2	CASSLPLFAGELFF
NA	TRBV30	TRBJ1-2	CAWSVDSVGYTF
NA	TRBV20-1	TRBJ1-1	CSALGTEAFF